The 16 T cell receptor beta chains below were found in one sample sequenced in a study of OX40 agonist ivuxolimab in advanced cancers. Only in-frame clones appear in the TCRdb table, and some are missing; sequencing was by immunoSEQ multiplex PCR. The repertoire holds 63,000 or so clones, 70% to 90% seen once, with approximately 1% in the top ten. The source was CD4+ or CD8+ T cells sorted from blood, collected in a trial of the OX40 agonist ivuxolimab. Receptors originate from an adult with an advanced solid tumor such as melanoma, head and neck, liver or kidney cancer.

This clone occurred once. In DNA form, the CDR3 reads TGTGCCAGCTCACCACTCCCAGCGGGGAACCAAGAGACCCAGTACTTC. Its translation: CASSPLPAGNQETQYF. V usage is TRBV18 and J usage is TRBJ2-5; 7 nucleotides agree with TRBD2. Germline CDR1 is KGHSH and CDR2 is LQKENI. This CDR3 is built from 16 residues. Trimming cost V 1 base and J 0 bases; bases outside gene matches: 5.

The chain joins TRBV7-8 to TRBJ1-6; 7 bases are a match to TRBD1. The V gene's germline CDR1 is SGHVS and CDR2 FQNEAQ. J gave up 7 bases and V 5 bases, and 14 bases lay outside the gene matches. This CDR3 region has 17 residues. CDR3 loop: CASSHASTGRGNSPLHF. In DNA form, the CDR3 reads TGTGCCAGCAGCCACGCCTCGACAGGGCGTGGGAATTCACCCCTCCACTTT.

The rearrangement joins TRBV9 to TRBJ2-5, with TRBD1 matching over 10 bases. The CDR3 runs 17 residues. V lost 3 bases, J lost 4 bases, and 12 bases stayed unmatched. Germline V CDR1 and CDR2: SGDLS, YYNGEE. The CDR3 sequence: CASSASGTGALGETQYF. In DNA, the CDR3 is TGTGCCAGCAGCGCCTCTGGGACAGGGGCCTTGGGAGAGACCCAGTACTTC.

The table lists this clone with a few counts. The rearrangement joins TRBV6-6 to TRBJ2-5, with TRBD2 identical over 10 bases. The length of the CDR3 is 15 residues. J was trimmed by 4 bases and V by 4 bases; bases with no gene match: 6. The germline V gene has CDR1 MNHNY and CDR2 SVGAGI (reference sequence). The CDR3 bases are TGTGCCAGCAGTTTGATAGCGGGGGGCGGAGAGACCCAGTACTTC. Its protein is CASSLIAGGGETQYF.

This clone was detected a few times. The genes are TRBV20-1 and TRBJ1-1, with D unclear. The germline V and J ends were trimmed by 1 base and 9 bases, with 9 bases remaining between them. The CDR3 extends over 11 amino acids. CDR1 DFQATT and CDR2 SNEGSKA come from the germline V gene (reference sequence). CDR3 region: CSARGGVKAFF. Written as DNA, the CDR3 is TGCAGTGCTAGAGGTGGGGTGAAAGCTTTCTTT.

Here the CDR3 reads CATIWGGPSNQPQHF. For the CDR3, the DNA is TGCGCCACCATATGGGGGGGTCCGAGCAATCAGCCCCAGCATTTT. The chain recombines TRBV5-1 with TRBJ1-5; possible D gene TRBD1, 5 bases. The germline V and J ends were trimmed by 9 bases and 1 base, with 17 bases remaining between them. The CDR3 sequence is 15 residues long. Germline loops: CDR1 SGHRS, CDR2 YFSETQ. The whole variable domain, remainder taken from reference TRBV5-1 and TRBJ1-5, is KAGVTQTPRYLIKTRGQQVTLSCSPISGHRSVSWYQQTPGQGLQFLFEYFSETQRNKGNFPGRFSGRQFSNSRSEMNVSTLELGDSALYLCATIWGGPSNQPQHFGDGTRLSIL.

A single count supports this clone. The V gene is TRBV6-5, the J gene TRBJ1-5; D not certain. CDR3 length: 14 residues. Germline-derived CDR1 and CDR2 are MNHEY and SVGAGI. Trimming took 6 bases from V and 0 from J, leaving 9 bases between them. CDR3 bases: TGTGCCAGCAGCATTACCGATAGCAATCAGCCCCAGCATTTT. Amino acids: CASSITDSNQPQHF.

The J gene is TRBJ1-4, the V gene TRBV5-4; D not resolved. The germline gives CDR1 SGHNT, CDR2 YYREEE (reference sequence). The length of the CDR3 is 16 residues. V dropped 1 base and J dropped 0 bases, with 10 bases sitting between them. For the CDR3, the DNA is TGTGCCAGCAGCTTGCGGAGCTCCCCAACTAATGAAAAACTGTTTTTT. Its protein is CASSLRSSPTNEKLFF.

The genes are TRBV7-8 and TRBJ1-5, with D maybe TRBD1 (5 bases). Trimming stripped 0 bases from V and 4 bases from J, with 7 bases between. CDR1 and CDR2 from the germline V gene are SGHVS and FQNEAQ. The CDR3 has 14 residues. CDR3 nucleotides: TGTGCCAGCAGCTTAGCAGCAGGGAATCAGCCCCAGCATTTT. Translation gives CASSLAAGNQPQHF.

About this clone itself: Other DNA sequences from this sample encode an identical CDR3 as well. V usage is TRBV7-2 and J usage is TRBJ2-3, with a possible D match to TRBD2 (5 bases). The CDR3 has 13 residues. Trimming removed 4 bases at V and 6 bases at J, with 11 bases between. The germline gives CDR1 SGHTA, CDR2 FQGNSA. This chain's CDR3 is CASSSKSGDTQYF. CDR3 DNA: TGTGCCAGCAGCTCAAAATCGGGGGATACGCAGTATTTT. The entire variable domain, with the rest obtained from reference TRBV7-2 and TRBJ2-3, is as follows: GAGVSQSPSNKVTEKGKDVELRCDPISGHTALYWYRQSLGQGLEFLIYFQGNSAPDKSGLPSDRFSAERTGGSVSTLTIQRTQQEDSAVYLCASSSKSGDTQYFGPGTRLTVL.

This clone is deemed medium-sized. The gene calls are TRBV29-1 and TRBJ2-1; possible D gene TRBD2, 5 bases. The CDR3 has 15 amino acids. Germline lookup yields CDR1 SQVTM and CDR2 ANQGSEA. The V end lost 4 bases, the J end lost 5 bases, and 18 bases lay between the germline ends. The CDR3 coding sequence is TGCAGCGTTGGAATAGGGTTCCTCGGGAACAATGAGCAGTTCTTC. Translated: CSVGIGFLGNNEQFF.

V is TRBV6-5 and J is TRBJ1-3; D not resolved. Germline values: CDR1 MNHEY, CDR2 SVGAGI. Trimming cost V 6 bases and J 9 bases, with 15 bases left between them. The CDR3 extends over 13 amino acids. This CDR3 is CASSPTGGVTIYF. In DNA, the CDR3 is TGTGCCAGCAGCCCAACCGGAGGAGTCACCATATATTTT.

The J gene is TRBJ2-2, the V gene TRBV14, with 10 bases that match TRBD2. The CDR3 runs 16 residues. Germline CDR1 SGHDN, CDR2 FVKESK. V shed 2 bases and J 7 bases; nucleotides not matched to a gene: 7. CDR3: CASSQIGGLAFGELFF. The CDR3 DNA reads as TGTGCCAGCAGCCAAATAGGGGGACTAGCGTTCGGGGAGCTGTTTTTT. The complete variable domain, with remaining parts taken from reference TRBV14 and TRBJ2-2, reads EAGVTQFPSHSVIEKGQTVTLRCDPISGHDNLYWYRRVMGKEIKFLLHFVKESKQDESGMPNNRFLAERTGGTYSTLKVQPAELEDSGVYFCASSQIGGLAFGELFFGEGSRLTVL.

V and J are TRBV5-1 and TRBJ2-5; perhaps D is TRBD1 or TRBD2 (5 bases each). Germline CDR1 reads SGHRS; CDR2 reads YFSETQ. The V end lost 0 bases, the J end lost 4 bases, and 10 bases lay between the germline ends. CDR3 length: 14 amino acids. CDR3 residues: CASSLAGAAETQYF. The CDR3 DNA reads TGCGCCAGCAGCTTGGCCGGGGCGGCAGAGACCCAGTACTTC.

The chain has TRBV2 and TRBJ2-5; 7 bases match TRBD1. The end of the DNA aligns better with TRBJ2-7, so the J call may be wrong. From germline, CDR1 is SNHLY and CDR2 FYNNEI. The CDR3 is 14 amino acids. The DNA of the CDR3 is TGTGCCAGCATGAAGGACAGGAGCTCCTACGAGCAGTACTTC. Its translation is CASMKDRSSYEQYF.

The table lists this clone with a few counts. The CDR3 is CAISESGRVEEKETQYF. The CDR3 coding sequence is TGTGCCATCAGTGAATCGGGCAGGGTGGAAGAAAAAGAGACCCAGTACTTC. The J gene is TRBJ2-5, the V gene TRBV10-3, with a weak D call TRBD1 (5 bases). CDR1 and CDR2 (germline): ENHRY, SYGVKD. The CDR3 spans 17 residues. V lost 3 bases to trimming and J lost 3 bases, with 20 bases between them.